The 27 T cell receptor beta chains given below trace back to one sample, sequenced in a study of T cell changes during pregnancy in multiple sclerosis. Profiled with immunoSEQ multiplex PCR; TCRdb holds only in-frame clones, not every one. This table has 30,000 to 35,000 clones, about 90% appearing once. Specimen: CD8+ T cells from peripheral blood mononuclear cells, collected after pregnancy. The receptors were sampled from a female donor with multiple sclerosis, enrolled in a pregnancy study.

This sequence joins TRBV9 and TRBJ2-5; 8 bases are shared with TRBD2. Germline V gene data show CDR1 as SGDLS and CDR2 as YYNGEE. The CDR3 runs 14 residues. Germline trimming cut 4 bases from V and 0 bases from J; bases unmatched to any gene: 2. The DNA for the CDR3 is TGTGCCAGCAGCAGCGGGGGCTACCAAGAGACCCAGTACTTC. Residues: CASSSGGYQETQYF.

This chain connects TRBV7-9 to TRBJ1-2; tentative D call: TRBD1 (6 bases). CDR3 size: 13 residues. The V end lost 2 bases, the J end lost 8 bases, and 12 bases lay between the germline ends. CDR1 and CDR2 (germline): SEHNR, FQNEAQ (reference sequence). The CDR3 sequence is CASSLRDIGGYTF. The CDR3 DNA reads TGTGCCAGCAGCTTACGGGACATAGGGGGCTACACCTTC.

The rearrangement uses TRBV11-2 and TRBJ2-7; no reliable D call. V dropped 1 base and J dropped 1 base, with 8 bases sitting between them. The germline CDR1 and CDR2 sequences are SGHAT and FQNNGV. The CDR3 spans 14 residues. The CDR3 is CASSLVAGSYEQYF. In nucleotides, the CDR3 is TGTGCCAGCAGCTTAGTGGCCGGGTCCTACGAGCAGTACTTC.

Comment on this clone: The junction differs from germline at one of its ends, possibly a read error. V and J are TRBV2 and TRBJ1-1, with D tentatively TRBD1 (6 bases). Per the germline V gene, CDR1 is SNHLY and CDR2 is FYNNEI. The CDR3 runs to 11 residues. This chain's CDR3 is CASREGQQAFF. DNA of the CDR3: TGTGCCAGCAGGGAAGGACAGCAAGCTTTCTTT.

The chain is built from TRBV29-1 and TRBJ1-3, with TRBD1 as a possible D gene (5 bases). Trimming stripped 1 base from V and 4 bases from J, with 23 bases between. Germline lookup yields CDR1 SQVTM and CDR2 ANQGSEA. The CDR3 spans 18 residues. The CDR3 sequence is CSVEGVEAGQASGNTIYF. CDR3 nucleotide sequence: TGCAGCGTTGAAGGTGTGGAAGCAGGGCAAGCCTCCGGAAACACCATATATTTT.

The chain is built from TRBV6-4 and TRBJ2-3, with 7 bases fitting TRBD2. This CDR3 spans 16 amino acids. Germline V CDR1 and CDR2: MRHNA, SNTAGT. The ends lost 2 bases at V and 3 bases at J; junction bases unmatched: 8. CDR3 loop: CASSDHGAGDTDTQYF. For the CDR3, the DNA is TGTGCCAGCAGTGACCACGGCGCGGGGGATACAGATACGCAGTATTTT.

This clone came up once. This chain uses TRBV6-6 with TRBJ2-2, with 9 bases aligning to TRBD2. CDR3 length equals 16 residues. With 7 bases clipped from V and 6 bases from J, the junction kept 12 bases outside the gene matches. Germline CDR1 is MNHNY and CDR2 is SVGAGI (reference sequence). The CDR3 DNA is TGTGCCAGCACCTCACGGGGCGGGGGGGCCTCCGGGGAGCTGTTTTTT. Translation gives CASTSRGGGASGELFF.

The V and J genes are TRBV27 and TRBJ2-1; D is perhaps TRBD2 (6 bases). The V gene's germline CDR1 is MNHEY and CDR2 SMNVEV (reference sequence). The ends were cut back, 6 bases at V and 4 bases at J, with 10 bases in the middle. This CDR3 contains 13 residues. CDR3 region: CASRGGSYNEQFF. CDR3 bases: TGTGCCAGCAGGGGGGGTTCATACAATGAGCAGTTCTTC.

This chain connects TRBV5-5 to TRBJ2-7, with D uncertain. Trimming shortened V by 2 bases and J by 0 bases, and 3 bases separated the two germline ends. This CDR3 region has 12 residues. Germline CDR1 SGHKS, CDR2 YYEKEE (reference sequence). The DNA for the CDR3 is TGTGCCAGCAGCTTCTCCTCCTACGAGCAGTACTTC. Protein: CASSFSSYEQYF.

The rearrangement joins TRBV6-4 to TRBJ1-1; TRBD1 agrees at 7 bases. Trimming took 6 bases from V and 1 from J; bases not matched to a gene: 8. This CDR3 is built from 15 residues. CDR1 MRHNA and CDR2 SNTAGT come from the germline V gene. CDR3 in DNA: TGTGCCAGCAGACAAACAGGGGCTGAGAACACTGAAGCTTTCTTT. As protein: CASRQTGAENTEAFF.

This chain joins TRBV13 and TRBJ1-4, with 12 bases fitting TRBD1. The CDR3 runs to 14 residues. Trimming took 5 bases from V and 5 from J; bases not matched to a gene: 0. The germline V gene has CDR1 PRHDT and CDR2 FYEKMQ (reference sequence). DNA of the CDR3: TGTGCCAGCAGCGGGACAGGGGGCAATGAAAAACTGTTTTTT. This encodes CASSGTGGNEKLFF.

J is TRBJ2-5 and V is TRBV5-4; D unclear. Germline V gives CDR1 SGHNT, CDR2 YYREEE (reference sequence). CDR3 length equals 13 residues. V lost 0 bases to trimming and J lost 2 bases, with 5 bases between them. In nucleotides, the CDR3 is TGTGCCAGCAGCTTGGACTGGCAAGAGACCCAGTACTTC. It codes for CASSLDWQETQYF.

CDR3 DNA sequence: TGTGCCAGCAGCTTGGGGGAGGGGAACACTGAAGCTTTCTTT. Translation: CASSLGEGNTEAFF. The genes are TRBV7-3 and TRBJ1-1, with D possibly being TRBD1 (5 bases). The germline gives CDR1 SGHTA, CDR2 FQGTGA. This CDR3 region has 14 residues. The ends were cut back, 3 bases at V and 1 base at J, with 9 bases in the middle.

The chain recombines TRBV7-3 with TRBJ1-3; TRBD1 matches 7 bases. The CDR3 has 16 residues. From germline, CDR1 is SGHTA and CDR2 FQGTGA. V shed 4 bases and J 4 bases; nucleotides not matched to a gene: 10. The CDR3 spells CASSSRPATGGNTIYF. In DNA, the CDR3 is TGTGCCAGCAGCTCCAGACCGGCGACAGGGGGAAACACCATATATTTT.

The CDR3 DNA reads as TGTGCCACAAAACCGGACAGGGGGCGACTAGCCAAAAACATTCAGTACTTC. Residues: CATKPDRGRLAKNIQYF. J is TRBJ2-4 and V is TRBV19; 11 bases agree with TRBD1. Germline V CDR1 and CDR2: LNHDA, SQIVND (reference sequence). This CDR3 region has 17 residues. V lost 10 bases and J lost 0; bases outside the gene matches: 11.

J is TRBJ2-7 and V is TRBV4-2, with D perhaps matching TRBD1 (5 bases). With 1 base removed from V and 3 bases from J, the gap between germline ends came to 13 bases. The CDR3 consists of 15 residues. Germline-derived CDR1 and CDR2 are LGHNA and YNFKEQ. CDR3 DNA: TGTGCCAGCAGCCAAGGACAGTCCCTTATCTACGAGCAGTACTTC. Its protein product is CASSQGQSLIYEQYF.

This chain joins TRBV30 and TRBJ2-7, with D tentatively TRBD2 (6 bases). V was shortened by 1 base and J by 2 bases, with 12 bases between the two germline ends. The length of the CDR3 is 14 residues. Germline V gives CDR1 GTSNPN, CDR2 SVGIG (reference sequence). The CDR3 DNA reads TGTGCCTGGAGTGGACTAGTGCGGCCCTACGAGCAGTACTTC. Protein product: CAWSGLVRPYEQYF.

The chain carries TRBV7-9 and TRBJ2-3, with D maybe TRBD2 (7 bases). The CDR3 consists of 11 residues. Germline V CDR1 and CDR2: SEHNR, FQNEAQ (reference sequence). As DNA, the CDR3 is TGTGAAGGGCGGGGGCCAGATACGCAGTATTTT. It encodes CEGRGPDTQYF. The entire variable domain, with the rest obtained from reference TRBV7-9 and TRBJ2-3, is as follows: DTGVSQNPRHKITKRGQNVTFRCDPISEHNRLYWYRQTLGQGPEFLTYFQNEAQLEKSRLLSDRFSAERPKGSFSTLEIQRTEQGDSAMYLCEGRGPDTQYFGPGTRLTVL.

The CDR3 sequence is CASSIRQGPSYEQYF. The CDR3 bases are TGTGCCAGTAGTATTCGACAGGGTCCCTCCTACGAGCAGTACTTC. The V call is TRBV19, the J call TRBJ2-7; the match to TRBD1 covers 7 bases. Trimming removed 3 bases from V and 0 bases from J; junction bases left unmatched: 5. Per germline, CDR1 LNHDA and CDR2 SQIVND (reference sequence). This CDR3 is built from 15 residues. Full variable domain (outside the CDR3, taken from reference TRBV19 and TRBJ2-7): DGGITQSPKYLFRKEGQNVTLSCEQNLNHDAMYWYRQDPGQGLRLIYYSQIVNDFQKGDIAEGYSVSREKKESFPLTVTSAQKNPTAFYLCASSIRQGPSYEQYFGPGTRLTVT.

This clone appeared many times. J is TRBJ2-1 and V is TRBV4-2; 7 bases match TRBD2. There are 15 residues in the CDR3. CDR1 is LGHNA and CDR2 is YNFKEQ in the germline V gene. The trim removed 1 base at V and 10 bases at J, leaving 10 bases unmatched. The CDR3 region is CASSQGGGGSEEQFF. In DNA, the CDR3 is TGTGCCAGCAGCCAAGGGGGGGGTGGATCTGAGGAGCAGTTCTTC.

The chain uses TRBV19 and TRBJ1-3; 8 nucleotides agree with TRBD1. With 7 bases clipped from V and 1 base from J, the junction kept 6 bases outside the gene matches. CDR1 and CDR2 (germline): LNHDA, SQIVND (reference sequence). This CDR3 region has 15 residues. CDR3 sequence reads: CASNLRQGSGNTIYF. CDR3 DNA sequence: TGTGCCAGTAACCTTCGACAGGGGTCTGGAAACACCATATATTTT.

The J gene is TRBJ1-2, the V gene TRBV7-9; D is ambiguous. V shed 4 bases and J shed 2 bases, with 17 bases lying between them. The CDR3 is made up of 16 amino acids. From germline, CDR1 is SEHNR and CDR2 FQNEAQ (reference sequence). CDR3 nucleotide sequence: TGTGCCAGCAGCTCCCCTGTGCAGAGCGGGAACTATGGCTACACCTTC. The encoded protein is CASSSPVQSGNYGYTF.

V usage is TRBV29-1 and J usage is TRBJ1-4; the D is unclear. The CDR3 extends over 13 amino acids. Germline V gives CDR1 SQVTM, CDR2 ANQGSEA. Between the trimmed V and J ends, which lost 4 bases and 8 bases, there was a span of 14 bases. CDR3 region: CSVGGQQGEKLFF. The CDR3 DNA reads TGCAGCGTTGGAGGGCAACAAGGAGAAAAACTGTTTTTT. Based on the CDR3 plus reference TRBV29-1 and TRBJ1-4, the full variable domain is SAVISQKPSRDICQRGTSLTIQCQVDSQVTMMFWYRQQPGQSLTLIATANQGSEATYESGFVIDKFPISRPNLTFSTLTVSNMSPEDSSIYLCSVGGQQGEKLFFGSGTQLSVL.

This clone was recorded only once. CDR3 coding DNA: TGCGCCAGCAGCTACTTCGACCCGGGGGAAAAACTGTTTTTT. Translated: CASSYFDPGEKLFF. V is TRBV5-1 and J is TRBJ1-4; D gene unclear. The ends were cut back, 3 bases at V and 8 bases at J, with 14 bases in the middle. Per the germline V gene, CDR1 is SGHRS and CDR2 is YFSETQ. CDR3 length: 14 amino acids.

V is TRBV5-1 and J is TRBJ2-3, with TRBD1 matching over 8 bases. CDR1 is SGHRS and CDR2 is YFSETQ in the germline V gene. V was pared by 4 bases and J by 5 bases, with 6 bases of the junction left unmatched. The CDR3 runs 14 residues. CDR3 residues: CASSPGQGGDTQYF. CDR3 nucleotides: TGCGCCAGCAGCCCAGGACAGGGTGGAGATACGCAGTATTTT.

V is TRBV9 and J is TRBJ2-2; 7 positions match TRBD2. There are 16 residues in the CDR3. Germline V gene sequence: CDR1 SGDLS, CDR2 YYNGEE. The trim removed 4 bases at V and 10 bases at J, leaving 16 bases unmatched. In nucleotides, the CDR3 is TGTGCCAGCAGCCCCTCGGGCGGGGGTATTAAATCGGAGCTGTTTTTT. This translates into CASSPSGGGIKSELFF.

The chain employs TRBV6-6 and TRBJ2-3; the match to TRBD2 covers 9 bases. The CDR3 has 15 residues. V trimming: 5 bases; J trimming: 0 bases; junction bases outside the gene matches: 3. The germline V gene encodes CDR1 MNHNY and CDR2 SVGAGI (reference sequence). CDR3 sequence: CASSPSGTSTDTQYF. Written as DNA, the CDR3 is TGTGCCAGCAGTCCTAGCGGGACAAGCACAGATACGCAGTATTTT.